These T cell receptor beta chains were read from a single sample in a study of T-cell reconstitution after alpha-beta-depleted transplantation in children. Using its own MiXCR run on the PCR reads, TCRdb lists one record per CDR3 protein. Among a few hundred thousand distinct CDR3 sequences listed, 10% were seen once. The sample here was PBMCs, taken before TCRalphabeta/CD19-depleted stem cell transplant. The receptors were sampled from a boy in the first two years of life with acute myeloid leukemia, due to receive a stem cell transplant. The CDR3 runs from the conserved cysteine through the conserved F or W. Each record gives: clone size, D gene, V gene, J gene, CDR3 protein, CDR3 DNA. A D gene is named only where the DNA matches it firmly. A row's size may be missing; if present it is once, few, many or a size class.

clone size: many; D gene: NA; V gene: TRBV21-1; J gene: TRBJ2-5; CDR3 protein: CASRGPFQETQYF; CDR3 DNA: TGTGCCAGCAGGGGACCTTTTCAAGAGACCCAGTACTTC
clone size: many; D gene: NA; V gene: TRBV6-1; J gene: TRBJ2-7; CDR3 protein: CASSLEEGGSYEQYF; CDR3 DNA: TGTGCCAGCAGCCTCGAGGAAGGGGGCTCCTACGAGCAGTACTTC
clone size: many; D gene: TRBD2; V gene: TRBV7-2; J gene: TRBJ2-2; CDR3 protein: CASSPLWSGRNTGELFF; CDR3 DNA: TGTGCCAGCAGCCCGTTGTGGAGCGGGAGGAACACCGGGGAGCTGTTTTTT
clone size: many; D gene: TRBD2; V gene: TRBV7-6; J gene: TRBJ2-7; CDR3 protein: CASSLEVAGDFYEQYF; CDR3 DNA: TGTGCCAGCAGCTTAGAGGTAGCGGGAGATTTCTACGAGCAGTACTTC
clone size: many; D gene: NA; V gene: TRBV28; J gene: TRBJ1-1; CDR3 protein: CASTPTVMNTEAFF; CDR3 DNA: TGTGCCAGCACCCCGACAGTCATGAACACTGAAGCTTTCTTT
clone size: NA; D gene: NA; V gene: TRBV7-2; J gene: TRBJ2-3; CDR3 protein: CASSLLGGRTDTQYF; CDR3 DNA: TGTGCCAGCAGCTTACTTGGGGGACGCACAGATACGCAGTATTTT
clone size: many; D gene: NA; V gene: TRBV11-2; J gene: TRBJ2-2; CDR3 protein: CASSLVVSGELFF; CDR3 DNA: TGTGCCAGCAGCTTAGTCGTTTCCGGGGAGCTGTTTTTT
clone size: many; D gene: TRBD2; V gene: TRBV5-1; J gene: TRBJ2-2; CDR3 protein: CASSQLAGGPTGELFF; CDR3 DNA: TGCGCCAGCAGCCAACTAGCGGGAGGCCCCACCGGGGAGCTGTTTTTT
clone size: many; D gene: TRBD1; V gene: TRBV12-3/TRBV12-4; J gene: TRBJ2-2; CDR3 protein: CASSGQGGIGELFF; CDR3 DNA: TGTGCCAGCAGCGGACAGGGGGGTATCGGGGAGCTGTTTTTT
clone size: many; D gene: NA; V gene: TRBV10-3; J gene: TRBJ2-7; CDR3 protein: CAISETAEQYF; CDR3 DNA: TGTGCCATCAGTGAAACAGCAGAGCAGTACTTC
clone size: few; D gene: NA; V gene: TRBV7-3; J gene: TRBJ2-3; CDR3 protein: CASSSTGHGTDTQYF; CDR3 DNA: TGTGCCAGCAGCTCAACGGGTCACGGCACAGATACGCAGTATTTT
clone size: many; D gene: NA; V gene: TRBV20-1; J gene: TRBJ1-2; CDR3 protein: CSASPTGFYGYTF; CDR3 DNA: TGCAGTGCTAGCCCCACAGGGTTCTATGGCTACACCTTC
clone size: NA; D gene: NA; V gene: TRBV28; J gene: TRBJ2-7; CDR3 protein: CASSLRGRPAYEQYF; CDR3 DNA: TGTGCCAGCAGCCTGAGGGGACGTCCGGCCTACGAGCAGTACTTC
clone size: many; D gene: TRBD1; V gene: TRBV29-1; J gene: TRBJ1-2; CDR3 protein: CSVGTGEGYTF; CDR3 DNA: TGCAGCGTGGGTACAGGGGAAGGCTACACCTTC
clone size: many; D gene: TRBD2; V gene: TRBV5-1; J gene: TRBJ2-6; CDR3 protein: CASSSAGTIQSGANVLTF; CDR3 DNA: TGCGCCAGCAGCTCGGCCGGGACTATACAATCTGGGGCCAACGTCCTGACTTTC
clone size: few; D gene: NA; V gene: TRBV20-1; J gene: TRBJ2-1; CDR3 protein: CSARGYGMGYNEQFF; CDR3 DNA: TGCAGTGCTAGAGGCTACGGGATGGGTTACAATGAGCAGTTCTTC
clone size: many; D gene: NA; V gene: TRBV12-3/TRBV12-4; J gene: TRBJ2-1; CDR3 protein: CASSLVETHNEQFF; CDR3 DNA: TGTGCCAGCAGTTTAGTTGAGACCCACAATGAGCAGTTCTTC
clone size: many; D gene: TRBD2; V gene: TRBV6-4; J gene: TRBJ2-1; CDR3 protein: CASSDTSGGANEQFF; CDR3 DNA: TGTGCCAGCAGTGATACTAGCGGGGGGGCCAATGAGCAGTTCTTC
clone size: many; D gene: NA; V gene: TRBV28; J gene: TRBJ2-3; CDR3 protein: CASLRRDTDTQYF; CDR3 DNA: TGTGCCAGCCTACGGAGGGACACAGATACGCAGTATTTT
clone size: NA; D gene: TRBD2; V gene: TRBV14; J gene: TRBJ2-2; CDR3 protein: CASSQERSGRPNRELFF; CDR3 DNA: TGTGCCAGCAGCCAAGAAAGGAGCGGGAGGCCGAACCGGGAGCTGTTTTTT
clone size: many; D gene: TRBD2; V gene: TRBV12-3/TRBV12-4; J gene: TRBJ2-1; CDR3 protein: CASSLGGSPRNEQFF; CDR3 DNA: TGTGCCAGCAGTTTGGGGGGGTCCCCTAGGAATGAGCAGTTCTTC
clone size: many; D gene: NA; V gene: TRBV4-2; J gene: TRBJ2-3; CDR3 protein: CASSHSAASTDTQYF; CDR3 DNA: TGTGCCAGCAGCCATTCGGCAGCCAGCACAGATACGCAGTATTTT
clone size: many; D gene: TRBD1; V gene: TRBV20-1; J gene: TRBJ1-6; CDR3 protein: CSATRDRANSPLHF; CDR3 DNA: TGCAGTGCTACTAGGGACAGGGCTAATTCACCCCTCCACTTT
clone size: NA; D gene: NA; V gene: TRBV14; J gene: TRBJ2-2; CDR3 protein: CASSQWPNTGELFF; CDR3 DNA: TGTGCCAGCAGCCAGTGGCCCAACACCGGGGAGCTGTTTTTT
clone size: many; D gene: TRBD1; V gene: TRBV10-3; J gene: TRBJ2-5; CDR3 protein: CAISENRGLKETQYF; CDR3 DNA: TGTGCCATCAGTGAAAACAGGGGCCTCAAAGAGACCCAGTACTTC
clone size: many; D gene: TRBD2; V gene: TRBV10-3; J gene: TRBJ2-7; CDR3 protein: CAIREAGAGSYEQYF; CDR3 DNA: TGTGCCATCAGGGAAGCGGGGGCCGGCTCCTACGAGCAGTACTTC
clone size: NA; D gene: NA; V gene: TRBV4-2; J gene: TRBJ2-5; CDR3 protein: CARSPGPGDLQETQYF; CDR3 DNA: TGTGCCAGGAGCCCCGGGCCAGGGGACTTGCAAGAGACCCAGTACTTC
clone size: NA; D gene: TRBD2; V gene: TRBV7-2; J gene: TRBJ2-7; CDR3 protein: CASSHASGSPNEQYF; CDR3 DNA: TGTGCCAGCAGCCACGCTAGCGGGAGTCCGAACGAGCAGTACTTC